This T cell receptor (beta chain) came from a study of blood T cell repertoires in COVID-19. As for the study in general: Donors in the United States, Italy and Spain gave samples during acute or convalescent COVID-19. The cDNA or gDNA used as material had been derived from T cells, B-cell-depleted T cells, or PBMCs.

CDR1 and CDR2 from the germline V gene are MDHEN and SYDVKM. V was pared by 10 bases and J by 7 bases, with 14 bases between. There are 12 residues in the CDR3. Some clones are missing from TCRdb's copy, which holds only in-frame ones; the method was immunoSEQ multiplex PCR. The sample has around 170,000 clones, around 86% seen once. The chain is built from TRBV28 and TRBJ2-1, with no clear D. The origin of this receptor is a man between 60 and 75 years old with COVID-19, enrolled during active disease. The sample comprised peripheral blood. CDR3 residues: CATLAYLNEQFF. In DNA form, the CDR3 reads TGTGCCACCCTTGCCTATCTAAATGAGCAGTTCTTC.